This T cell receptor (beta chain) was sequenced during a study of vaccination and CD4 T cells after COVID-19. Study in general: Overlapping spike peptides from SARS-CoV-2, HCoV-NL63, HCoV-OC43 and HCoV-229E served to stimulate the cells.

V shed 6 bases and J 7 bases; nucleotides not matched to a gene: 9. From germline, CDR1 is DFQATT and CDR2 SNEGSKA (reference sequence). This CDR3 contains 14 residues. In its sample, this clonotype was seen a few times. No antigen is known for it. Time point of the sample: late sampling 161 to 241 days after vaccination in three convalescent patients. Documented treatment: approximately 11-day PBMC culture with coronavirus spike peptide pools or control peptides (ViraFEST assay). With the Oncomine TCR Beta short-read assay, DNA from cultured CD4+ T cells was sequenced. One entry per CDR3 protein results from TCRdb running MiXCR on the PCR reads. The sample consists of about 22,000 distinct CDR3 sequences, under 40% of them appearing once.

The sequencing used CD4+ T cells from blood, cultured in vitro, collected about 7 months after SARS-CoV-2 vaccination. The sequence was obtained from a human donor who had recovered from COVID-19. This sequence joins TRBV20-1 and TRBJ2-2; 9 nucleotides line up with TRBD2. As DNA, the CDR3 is TGCAGTGCATCTGGGGCTAGCGGGAACGGGGAGCTGTTTTTT. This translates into CSASGASGNGELFF.